Listed here are 13 T cell receptor beta chains from one sample, sequenced in a study of tissue T cells after allogeneic stem cell transplantation. Measured with immunoSEQ multiplex PCR; TCRdb has only the in-frame clones, and not every one. The sample contains 9,700 or so clones, 65% to 70% of which appear only once. The sample was tissue from the stomach, taken at autopsy. The receptor source for this set is a male donor aged 60 or over with lung cancer.

This rearrangement joins TRBV3-1 (or the pseudogene TRBV3-2) to TRBJ2-7; 11 bases agree with TRBD2. The CDR3 loop spans 15 amino acids. V was pared by 5 bases and J by 3 bases, with 6 bases of the junction left unmatched. Germline CDR1 is LGHDT and CDR2 is YNNKEL (reference sequence). CDR3 loop: CASSSRLAGHYEQYF. In nucleotides, the CDR3 is TGTGCCAGCAGCTCCAGACTAGCGGGGCACTACGAGCAGTACTTC.

This clone was detected only a few times. The rearrangement uses TRBV5-1 and TRBJ2-3; no definite D call. V lost 1 base, J lost 6 bases, and 6 bases lay in between. CDR1 is SGHRS and CDR2 is YFSETQ in the germline V gene. The CDR3 has 12 amino acids. The CDR3 nucleotides are TGCGCCAGCAGCTTGTCCGACGATACGCAGTATTTT. Protein: CASSLSDDTQYF.

The chain has TRBV2 and TRBJ1-2, with D tentatively TRBD1 (6 bases). Trimming stripped 10 bases from V and 1 base from J, with 13 bases between. The CDR3 sequence is 13 residues long. The germline gives CDR1 SNHLY, CDR2 FYNNEI. The CDR3, as DNA: TGTGCCACGGGGGAACAGGGTAACTATGGCTACACCTTC. Its translation: CATGEQGNYGYTF.

The chain uses TRBV29-1 and TRBJ1-3; D is unclear. The CDR3 has 12 amino acids. V lost 3 bases and J lost 0, with 3 bases in between. Germline lookup yields CDR1 SQVTM and CDR2 ANQGSEA. The CDR3 DNA reads TGCAGCGTTGAGGGCTCTGGAAACACCATATATTTT. This gives the protein CSVEGSGNTIYF.

This clone was detected a few times. The chain combines TRBV30 with TRBJ1-1; D gene unclear. The V gene lost 3 bases and the J gene lost 4 bases, with 15 bases spanning the gap. From germline, CDR1 is GTSNPN and CDR2 SVGIG (reference sequence). The CDR3 totals 14 residues. The CDR3 region is CAWSDGRKSTEAFF. The CDR3 DNA sequence: TGTGCCTGGAGCGACGGAAGGAAGAGCACTGAAGCTTTCTTT. The full variable domain, rest sourced from reference TRBV30 and TRBJ1-1, is SQTIHQWPATLVQPVGSPLSLECTVEGTSNPNLYWYRQAAGRGLQLLFYSVGIGQISSEVPQNLSASRPQDRQFILSSKKLLLSDSGFYLCAWSDGRKSTEAFFGQGTRLTVV.

The rearrangement joins TRBV3-1 (or the pseudogene TRBV3-2) to TRBJ2-1; D gene unclear. The germline CDR1 and CDR2 sequences are LGHDT and YNNKEL (reference sequence). The CDR3 is made up of 15 amino acids. Trimming shortened V by 0 bases and J by 12 bases, and 18 bases separated the two germline ends. CDR3 coding DNA: TGTGCCAGCAGCCAAGATGGACGCACGCCGGTTGTGCAGTTCTTC. Translation: CASSQDGRTPVVQFF.

The gene calls are TRBV6-5 and TRBJ1-1; TRBD1 might be the D (6 bases). The CDR3 sequence is 15 residues long. CDR1 and CDR2 from the germline V gene are MNHEY and SVGAGI. V was clipped by 2 bases and J by 4 bases, with 14 bases between them. The CDR3 bases are TGTGCCAGCAGTTACGAGGCAGGGGCGGTCACTGAAGCTTTCTTT. Translated, it gives CASSYEAGAVTEAFF.

This chain connects TRBV2 to TRBJ1-5, with 8 nucleotides matching TRBD1. Germline V gene sequence: CDR1 SNHLY, CDR2 FYNNEI. The CDR3 is made up of 14 amino acids. Trimming took 6 bases from V and 6 from J; bases not matched to a gene: 7. Written as DNA, the CDR3 is TGTGCCAGCAGGAAGGGACAGGACGGTCAGCCCCAGCATTTT. Its protein is CASRKGQDGQPQHF. The full variable domain, completed using reference TRBV2 and TRBJ1-5, is EPEVTQTPSHQVTQMGQEVILRCVPISNHLYFYWYRQILGQKVEFLVSFYNNEISEKSEIFDDQFSVERPDGSNFTLKIRSTKLEDSAMYFCASRKGQDGQPQHFGDGTRLSIL.

V usage is TRBV7-2 and J usage is TRBJ1-4, with D possibly TRBD1 on 5 matching bases. The CDR3 is made up of 15 amino acids. Germline V gives CDR1 SGHTA, CDR2 FQGNSA. The V and J ends lost 5 bases and 3 bases respectively, with 13 bases between them. The CDR3 sequence is CASSPQGLANEKLFF. The CDR3 DNA reads TGTGCCAGCAGCCCCCAGGGCCTCGCTAATGAAAAACTGTTTTTT.

This clone was detected once. This rearrangement joins TRBV28 to TRBJ2-6, with D possibly TRBD1 on 6 matching bases. With 6 bases removed from V and 2 bases from J, the gap between germline ends came to 26 bases. CDR3 size: 20 residues. Germline CDR1 and CDR2: MDHEN and SYDVKM. The CDR3 bases are TGTGCCAGCAGCCCCCCCCTCAGGGGTTCACCATTTGCTGGGGCCAACGTCCTGACTTTC. Its translation is CASSPPLRGSPFAGANVLTF.

The count of this clone is one. V gene TRBV6-1 combines with J gene TRBJ2-3; D may match TRBD1 or TRBD2 (5 bases each). This CDR3 is 16 amino acids long. With 3 bases removed from V and 4 bases from J, the gap between germline ends came to 17 bases. CDR1 is MNHNS, CDR2 SASEGT, per germline. CDR3 residues: CASSEGRAVGADTQYF. The CDR3 region has the DNA TGTGCCAGCAGTGAGGGCCGGGCAGTGGGGGCAGATACGCAGTATTTT.

As concerns this clone: Other DNA sequences in this sample translate to the same CDR3. The V and J genes are TRBV27 and TRBJ2-7, with D possibly TRBD2 on 5 matching bases. V was pared by 3 bases and J by 3 bases, with 9 bases between. Germline V gene data show CDR1 as MNHEY and CDR2 as SMNVEV (reference sequence). CDR3 length: 13 amino acids. The CDR3 sequence: CASSLLRGYEQYF. CDR3 DNA sequence: TGTGCCAGCAGTTTGCTCCGGGGCTACGAGCAGTACTTC.

V usage is TRBV5-4 and J usage is TRBJ2-5; the D is unclear. Per germline, CDR1 SGHNT and CDR2 YYREEE (reference sequence). This CDR3 is 15 amino acids long. Trimming cost V 2 bases and J 0 bases, with 11 bases left between them. CDR3 sequence (DNA): TGTGCCAGCAGCTTTAGTGGTAGGGACCAAGAGACCCAGTACTTC. This sequence encodes CASSFSGRDQETQYF.